The text below deals with one T cell receptor (beta chain). Its target is not known. The data stem from a study of shared clonotypes between healthy human individuals. Study observations and caveats: What naive subsets generally showed was a larger estimated richness than memory subsets showed.

The authors split each subset's genomic DNA evenly across several immunoSEQ plates. The assay was immunoSEQ multiplex PCR, and TCRdb's table has in-frame clones only and misses some. The sample lists around 600,000 clones, around 97% occurring once. The germline V gene encodes CDR1 KGHSH and CDR2 LQKENI. J gave up 5 bases and V 6 bases, and 7 bases lay outside the gene matches. The CDR3 spans 14 residues. The chain combines TRBV18 with TRBJ1-5; 7 nucleotides align to TRBD1. The specimen sequenced was naive CD4+ T cells sorted from blood. The subset is: CD45RA+ positively selected. This TCR was recovered from a woman aged 25 to 39 in good health. CDR3 bases: TGTGCCAGCTCGGCTGACAGGGAAGATCAGCCCCAGCATTTT. As protein: CASSADREDQPQHF.